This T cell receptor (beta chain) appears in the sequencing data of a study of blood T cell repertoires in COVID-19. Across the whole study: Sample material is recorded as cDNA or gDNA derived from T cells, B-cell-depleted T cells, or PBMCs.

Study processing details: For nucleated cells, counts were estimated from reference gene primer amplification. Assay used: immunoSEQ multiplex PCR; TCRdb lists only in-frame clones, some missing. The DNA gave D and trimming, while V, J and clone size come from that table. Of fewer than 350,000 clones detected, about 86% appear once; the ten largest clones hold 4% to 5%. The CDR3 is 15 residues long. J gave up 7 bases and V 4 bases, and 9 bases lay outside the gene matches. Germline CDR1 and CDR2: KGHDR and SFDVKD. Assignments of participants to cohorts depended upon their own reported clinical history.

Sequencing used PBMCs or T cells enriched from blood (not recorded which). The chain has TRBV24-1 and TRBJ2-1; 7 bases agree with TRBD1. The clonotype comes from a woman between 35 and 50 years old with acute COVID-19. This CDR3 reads CATSEPGQNRNEQFF. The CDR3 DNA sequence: TGTGCCACCAGTGAACCGGGACAGAATAGGAATGAGCAGTTCTTC.